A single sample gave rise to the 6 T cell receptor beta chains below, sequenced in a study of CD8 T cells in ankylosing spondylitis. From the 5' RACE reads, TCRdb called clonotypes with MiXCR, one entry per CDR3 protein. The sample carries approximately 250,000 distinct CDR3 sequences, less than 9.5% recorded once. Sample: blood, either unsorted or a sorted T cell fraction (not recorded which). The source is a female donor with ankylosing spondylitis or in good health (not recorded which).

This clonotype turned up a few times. The CDR3 reads CASSLSAGQGANEQFF. CDR3 sequence (DNA): TGTGCCAGCAGCTTAAGCGCCGGACAGGGGGCAAATGAGCAGTTCTTC. The chain uses TRBV7-2 and TRBJ2-1; 11 bases align to TRBD1. The CDR3 sequence is 16 residues long. Germline-derived CDR1 and CDR2 are SGHTA and FQGNSA. The ends lost 2 bases at V and 7 bases at J; junction bases unmatched: 7.

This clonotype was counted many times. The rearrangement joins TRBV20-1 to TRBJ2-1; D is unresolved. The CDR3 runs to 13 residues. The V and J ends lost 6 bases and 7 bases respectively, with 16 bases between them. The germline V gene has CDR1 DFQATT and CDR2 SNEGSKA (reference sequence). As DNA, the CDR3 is TGCAGTGCCCACCCTAACCTCGGGAATGAGCAGTTCTTC. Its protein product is CSAHPNLGNEQFF.

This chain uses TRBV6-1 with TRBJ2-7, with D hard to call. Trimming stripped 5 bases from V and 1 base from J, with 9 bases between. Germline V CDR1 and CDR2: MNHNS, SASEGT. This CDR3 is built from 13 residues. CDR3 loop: CASSRLGSYEQYF. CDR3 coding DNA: TGTGCCAGCAGTCGGCTAGGATCCTACGAGCAGTACTTC.

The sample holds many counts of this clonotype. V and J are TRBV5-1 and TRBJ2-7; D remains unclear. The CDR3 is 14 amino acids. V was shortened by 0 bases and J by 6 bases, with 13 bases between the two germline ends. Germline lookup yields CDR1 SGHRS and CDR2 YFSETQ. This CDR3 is CASSLARLHREQYF. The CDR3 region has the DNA TGCGCCAGCAGCTTGGCGCGACTCCACCGCGAGCAGTACTTC.

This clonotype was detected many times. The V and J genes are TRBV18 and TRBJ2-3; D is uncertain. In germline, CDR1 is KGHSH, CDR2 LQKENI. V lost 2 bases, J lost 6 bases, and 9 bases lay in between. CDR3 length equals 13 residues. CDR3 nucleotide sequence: TGTGCCAGCTCACCAGACACCGCGGATACGCAGTATTTT. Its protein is CASSPDTADTQYF.

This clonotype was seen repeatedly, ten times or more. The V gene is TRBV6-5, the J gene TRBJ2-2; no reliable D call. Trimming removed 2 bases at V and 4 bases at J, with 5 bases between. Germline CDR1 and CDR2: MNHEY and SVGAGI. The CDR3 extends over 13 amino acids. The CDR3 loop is CASSYDITGELFF. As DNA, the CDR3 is TGTGCCAGCAGTTACGACATCACCGGGGAGCTGTTTTTT.